The present TCR beta chain was sequenced within a study of T cell responses to AZD1222 COVID-19 vaccine. Points from the study as a whole: Spike-specific TCR breadth and depth were elevated following two AZD1222 doses. Unmutated variant regions reportedly attract nearly half of all spike-specific TCRs.

Researchers grouped second doses given at about 4 or about 12 weeks into one pool. Points on this clone: Its specificity is not known.

Produced via immunoSEQ multiplex PCR; TCRdb's table is partial and in-frame only. This sample has some 150,000 clones, with about 82% found just once. The sample here was peripheral blood, taken 28 days after the second AZD1222 dose. This clonotype was sampled from an adult who received the AZD1222 COVID-19 vaccine.

The CDR3 loop is CSVAGQGHTEAFF. CDR3 sequence (DNA): TGCAGCGTTGCGGGACAGGGGCACACTGAAGCTTTCTTT. The rearrangement joins TRBV29-1 to TRBJ1-1; the match to TRBD1 covers 10 bases. CDR1 and CDR2 (germline): SQVTM, ANQGSEA. V dropped 4 bases and J dropped 3; count of bases not matched to a gene: 2. The CDR3 is made up of 13 amino acids.